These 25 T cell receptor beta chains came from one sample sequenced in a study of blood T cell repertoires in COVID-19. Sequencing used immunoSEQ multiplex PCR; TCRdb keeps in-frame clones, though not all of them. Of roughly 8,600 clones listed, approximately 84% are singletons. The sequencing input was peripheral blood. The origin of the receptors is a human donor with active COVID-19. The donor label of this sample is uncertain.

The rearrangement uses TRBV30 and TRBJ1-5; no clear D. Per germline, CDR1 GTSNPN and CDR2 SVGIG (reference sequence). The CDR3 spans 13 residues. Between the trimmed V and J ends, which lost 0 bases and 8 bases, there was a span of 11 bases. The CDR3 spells CAWSVGPGEPQHF. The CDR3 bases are TGTGCCTGGAGTGTAGGCCCCGGGGAGCCCCAGCATTTT.

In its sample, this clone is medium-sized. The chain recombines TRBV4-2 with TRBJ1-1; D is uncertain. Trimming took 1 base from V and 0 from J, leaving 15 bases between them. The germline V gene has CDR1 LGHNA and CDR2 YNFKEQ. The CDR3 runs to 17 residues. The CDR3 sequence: CASSQVYAGDMNTEAFF. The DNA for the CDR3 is TGTGCCAGCAGCCAAGTCTATGCCGGGGATATGAACACTGAAGCTTTCTTT.

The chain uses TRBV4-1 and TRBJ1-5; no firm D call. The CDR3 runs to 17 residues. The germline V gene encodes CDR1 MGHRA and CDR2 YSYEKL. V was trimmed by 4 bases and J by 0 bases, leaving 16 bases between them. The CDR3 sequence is CASSPSLARDSNQPQHF. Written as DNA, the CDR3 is TGCGCCAGCAGCCCTTCATTGGCACGGGATAGCAATCAGCCCCAGCATTTT.

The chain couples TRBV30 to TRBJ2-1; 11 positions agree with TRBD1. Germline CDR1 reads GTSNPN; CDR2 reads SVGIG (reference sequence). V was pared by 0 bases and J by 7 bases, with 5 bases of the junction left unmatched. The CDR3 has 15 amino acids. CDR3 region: CAWSVRTGGRNEQFF. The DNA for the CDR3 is TGTGCCTGGAGTGTCCGGACAGGGGGCAGGAATGAGCAGTTCTTC.

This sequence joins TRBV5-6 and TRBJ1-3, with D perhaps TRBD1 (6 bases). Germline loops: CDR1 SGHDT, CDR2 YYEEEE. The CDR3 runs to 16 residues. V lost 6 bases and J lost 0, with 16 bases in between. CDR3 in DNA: TGTGCCAGCACCAAAAAGGGGGGGGTCTCTGGAAACACCATATATTTT. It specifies CASTKKGGVSGNTIYF.

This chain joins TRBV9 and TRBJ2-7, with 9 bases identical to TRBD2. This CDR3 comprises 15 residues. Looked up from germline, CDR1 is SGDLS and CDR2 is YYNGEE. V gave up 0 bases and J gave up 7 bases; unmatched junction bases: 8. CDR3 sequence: CASSVGLAGIGEQYF. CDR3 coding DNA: TGTGCCAGCAGCGTAGGGCTAGCGGGAATCGGGGAGCAGTACTTC. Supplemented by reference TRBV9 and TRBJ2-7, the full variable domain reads DSGVTQTPKHLITATGQRVTLRCSPRSGDLSVYWYQQSLDQGLQFLIQYYNGEERAKGNILERFSAQQFPDLHSELNLSSLELGDSALYFCASSVGLAGIGEQYFGPGTRLTVT.

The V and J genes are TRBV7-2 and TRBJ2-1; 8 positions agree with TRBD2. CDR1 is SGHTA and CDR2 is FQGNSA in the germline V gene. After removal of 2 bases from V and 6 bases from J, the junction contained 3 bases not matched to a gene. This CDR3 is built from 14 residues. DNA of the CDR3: TGTGCCAGCAGCTTAACGGGAGGGTCCAATGAGCAGTTCTTC. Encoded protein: CASSLTGGSNEQFF.

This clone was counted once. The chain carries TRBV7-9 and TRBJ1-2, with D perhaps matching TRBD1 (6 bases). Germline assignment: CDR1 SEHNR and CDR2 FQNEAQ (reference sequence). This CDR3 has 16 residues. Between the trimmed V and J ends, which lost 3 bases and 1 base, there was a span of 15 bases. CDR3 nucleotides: TGTGCCAGCAGCTTCATGGGGGCGCCGGTTAACTATGGCTACACCTTC. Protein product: CASSFMGAPVNYGYTF.

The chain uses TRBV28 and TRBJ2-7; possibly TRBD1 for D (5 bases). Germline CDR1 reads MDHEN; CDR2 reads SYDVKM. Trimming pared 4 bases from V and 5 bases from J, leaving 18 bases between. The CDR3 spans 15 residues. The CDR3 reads CASSWPGQGKNEQYF. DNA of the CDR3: TGTGCCAGCAGTTGGCCTGGGCAGGGAAAGAACGAGCAGTACTTC. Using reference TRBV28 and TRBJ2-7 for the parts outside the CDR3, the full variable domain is DVKVTQSSRYLVKRTGEKVFLECVQDMDHENMFWYRQDPGLGLRLIYFSYDVKMKEKGDIPEGYSVSREKKERFSLILESASTNQTSMYLCASSWPGQGKNEQYFGPGTRLTVT.

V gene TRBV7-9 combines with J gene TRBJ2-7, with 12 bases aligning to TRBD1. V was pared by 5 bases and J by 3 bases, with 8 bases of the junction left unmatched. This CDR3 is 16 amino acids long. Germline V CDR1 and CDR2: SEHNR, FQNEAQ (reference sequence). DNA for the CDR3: TGTGCCAGCAGCACAGTGGGACAGGGGGCTTACTACGAGCAGTACTTC. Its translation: CASSTVGQGAYYEQYF.

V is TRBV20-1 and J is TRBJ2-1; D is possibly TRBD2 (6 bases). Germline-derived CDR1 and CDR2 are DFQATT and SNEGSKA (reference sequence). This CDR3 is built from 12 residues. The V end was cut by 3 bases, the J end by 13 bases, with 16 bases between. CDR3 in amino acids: CSASPPSDLQFF. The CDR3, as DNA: TGCAGTGCTAGTCCCCCTAGCGATCTACAGTTCTTC.

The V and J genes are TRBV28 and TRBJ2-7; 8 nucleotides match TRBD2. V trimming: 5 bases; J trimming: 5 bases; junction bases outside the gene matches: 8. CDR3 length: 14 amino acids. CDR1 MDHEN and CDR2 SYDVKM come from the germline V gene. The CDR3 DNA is TGTGCCAGCAGTCCCGGGAGGGTTTATAACGAGCAGTACTTC. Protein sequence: CASSPGRVYNEQYF.

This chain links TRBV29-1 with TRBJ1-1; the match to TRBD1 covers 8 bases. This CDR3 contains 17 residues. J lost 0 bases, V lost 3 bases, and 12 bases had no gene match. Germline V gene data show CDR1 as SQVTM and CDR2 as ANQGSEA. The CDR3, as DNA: TGCAGCGTTGAGGAAGCAGGGGGCCCGATCATGAACACTGAAGCTTTCTTT. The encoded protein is CSVEEAGGPIMNTEAFF.

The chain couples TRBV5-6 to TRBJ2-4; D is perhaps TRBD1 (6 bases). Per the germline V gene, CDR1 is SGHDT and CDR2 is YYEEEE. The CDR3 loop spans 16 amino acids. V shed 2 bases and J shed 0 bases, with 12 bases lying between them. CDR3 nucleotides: TGTGCCAGCAGCTTAACAGGGACCCTAGCCAAAAACATTCAGTACTTC. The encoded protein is CASSLTGTLAKNIQYF. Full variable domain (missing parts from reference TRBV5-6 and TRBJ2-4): DAGVTQSPTHLIKTRGQQVTLRCSPKSGHDTVSWYQQALGQGPQFIFQYYEEEERQRGNFPDRFSGHQFPNYSSELNVNALLLGDSALYLCASSLTGTLAKNIQYFGAGTRLSVL.

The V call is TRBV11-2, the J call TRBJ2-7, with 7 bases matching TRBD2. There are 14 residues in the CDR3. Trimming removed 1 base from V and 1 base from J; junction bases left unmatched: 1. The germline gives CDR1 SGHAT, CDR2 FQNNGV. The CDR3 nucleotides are TGTGCCAGCAGCTTAGCGGGAGGTTCCTACGAGCAGTACTTC. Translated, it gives CASSLAGGSYEQYF. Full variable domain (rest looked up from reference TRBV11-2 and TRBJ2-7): EAGVAQSPRYKIIEKRQSVAFWCNPISGHATLYWYQQILGQGPKLLIQFQNNGVVDDSQLPKDRFSAERLKGVDSTLKIQPAKLEDSAVYLCASSLAGGSYEQYFGPGTRLTVT.

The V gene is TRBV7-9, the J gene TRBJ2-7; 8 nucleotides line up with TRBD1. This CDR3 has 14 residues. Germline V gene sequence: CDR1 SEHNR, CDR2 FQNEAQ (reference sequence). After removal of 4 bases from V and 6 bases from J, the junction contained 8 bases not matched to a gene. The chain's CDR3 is CASSYGTGVVEQYF. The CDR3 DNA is TGTGCCAGCAGCTACGGGACAGGAGTGGTCGAGCAGTACTTC.

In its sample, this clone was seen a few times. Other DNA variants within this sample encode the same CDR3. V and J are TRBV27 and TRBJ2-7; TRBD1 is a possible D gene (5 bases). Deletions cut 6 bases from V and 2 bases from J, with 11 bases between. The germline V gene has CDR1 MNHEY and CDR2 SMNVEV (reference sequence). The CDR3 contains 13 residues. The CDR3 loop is CASSLTGPYEQYF. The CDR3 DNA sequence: TGTGCCAGCAGCCTTACAGGTCCCTACGAGCAGTACTTC.

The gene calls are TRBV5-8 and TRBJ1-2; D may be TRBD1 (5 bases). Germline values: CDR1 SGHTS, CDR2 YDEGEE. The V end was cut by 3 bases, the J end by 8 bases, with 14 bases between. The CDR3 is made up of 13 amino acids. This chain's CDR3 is CASSSRGLGGYTF. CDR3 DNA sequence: TGTGCCAGCAGCTCAAGGGGATTGGGCGGCTACACCTTC.

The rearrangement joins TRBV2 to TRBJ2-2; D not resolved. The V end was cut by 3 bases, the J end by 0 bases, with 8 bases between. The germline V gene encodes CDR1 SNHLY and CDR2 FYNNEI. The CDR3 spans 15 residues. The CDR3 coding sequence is TGTGCCAGCAGTGAGCATCACACGAACACCGGGGAGCTGTTTTTT. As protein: CASSEHHTNTGELFF.

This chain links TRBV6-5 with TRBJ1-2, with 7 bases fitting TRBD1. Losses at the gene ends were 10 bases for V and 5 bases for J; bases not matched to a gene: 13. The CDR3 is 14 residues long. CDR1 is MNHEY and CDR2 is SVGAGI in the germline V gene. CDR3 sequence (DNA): TGTGCCACGTCTTCCGGCAGGGGGACATATGGCTACACCTTC. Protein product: CATSSGRGTYGYTF.

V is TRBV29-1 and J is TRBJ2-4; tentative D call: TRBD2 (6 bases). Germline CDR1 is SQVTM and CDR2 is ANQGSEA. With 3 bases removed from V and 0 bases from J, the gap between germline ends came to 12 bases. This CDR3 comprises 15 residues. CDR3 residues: CSVDRGGIAKNIQYF. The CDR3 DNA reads TGCAGCGTTGATCGCGGCGGGATAGCCAAAAACATTCAGTACTTC.

CDR3 region: CASSLGPPDTGELFF. The CDR3 DNA is TGCGCCAGCAGCTTGGGGCCCCCCGACACCGGGGAGCTGTTTTTT. The V call is TRBV5-1, the J call TRBJ2-2; D is ambiguous. This CDR3 has 15 residues. Deletions cut 0 bases from V and 3 bases from J, with 9 bases between. The germline CDR1 and CDR2 sequences are SGHRS and YFSETQ.

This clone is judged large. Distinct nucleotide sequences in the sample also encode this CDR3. CDR3 nucleotide sequence: TGCGCCAGCAGTGAGTCCGGACTCAATCAGCCCCAGCATTTT. Amino acids: CASSESGLNQPQHF. The V gene is TRBV10-2, the J gene TRBJ1-5; D gene unclear. Trimming pared 0 bases from V and 3 bases from J, leaving 6 bases between. The V gene's germline CDR1 is WSHSY and CDR2 SAAADI. There are 14 residues in the CDR3.

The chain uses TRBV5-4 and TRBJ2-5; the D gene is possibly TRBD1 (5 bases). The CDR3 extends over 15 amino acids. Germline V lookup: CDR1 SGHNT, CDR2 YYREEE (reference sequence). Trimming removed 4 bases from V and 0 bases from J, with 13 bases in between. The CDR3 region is CASSTRPDNQETQYF. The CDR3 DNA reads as TGTGCCAGCAGCACCCGGCCGGACAACCAAGAGACCCAGTACTTC.

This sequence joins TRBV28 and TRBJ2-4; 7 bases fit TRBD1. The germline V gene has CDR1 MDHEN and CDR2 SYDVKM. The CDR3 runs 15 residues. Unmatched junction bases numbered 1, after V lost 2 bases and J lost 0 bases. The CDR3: CASSLRTGAKNIQYF. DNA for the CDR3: TGTGCCAGCAGTTTAAGGACAGGAGCCAAAAACATTCAGTACTTC.